The 30 T cell receptor beta chains below all came from one sample that was sequenced in a study of blood T cell repertoires in COVID-19. The data were produced by immunoSEQ multiplex PCR, yet TCRdb's version contains in-frame clones alone and is incomplete. The sample consists of about 140,000 clones, roughly 84% of them appearing once. The specimen sequenced was PBMCs or T cells enriched from blood (not recorded which). The receptors were gathered from a man aged 50-59 years in a cohort exposed to, infected with or recovered from COVID-19 (not recorded which).

The rearrangement uses TRBV7-2 and TRBJ2-7; 8 nucleotides line up with TRBD2. There are 14 residues in the CDR3. Germline values: CDR1 SGHTA, CDR2 FQGNSA. Trimming took 3 bases from V and 2 from J; bases not matched to a gene: 3. CDR3 bases: TGTGCCAGCAGCTTGCCGGGACTAGCCTACGAGCAGTACTTC. Its translation is CASSLPGLAYEQYF.

The chain combines TRBV7-7 with TRBJ1-3; TRBD1 matches 8 bases. The CDR3 consists of 15 residues. Germline assignment: CDR1 SSHAT and CDR2 FNYEAQ (reference sequence). Trimming took 5 bases from V and 2 from J; bases not matched to a gene: 5. The CDR3 DNA reads as TGTGCCAGCAGCCCCGGACAGGGCACTGGAAACACCATATATTTT. Encoded protein: CASSPGQGTGNTIYF.

As DNA, the CDR3 is TGTGCCAGCAGTGATGCGTGGCAGGGGGAAGTAGGGCCTCAAGAGACCCAGTACTTC. Amino acid sequence: CASSDAWQGEVGPQETQYF. The rearrangement links TRBV6-1 to TRBJ2-5, with TRBD1 matching over 7 bases. V gave up 3 bases and J gave up 2 bases; unmatched junction bases: 18. CDR3 size: 19 residues. Germline-derived CDR1 and CDR2 are MNHNS and SASEGT.

The J gene is TRBJ2-7, the V gene TRBV28; D unclear. Germline-derived CDR1 and CDR2 are MDHEN and SYDVKM. The ends were cut back, 5 bases at V and 1 base at J, with 9 bases in the middle. The CDR3 contains 13 residues. CDR3 bases: TGTGCCAGCAGTGAGCTGATATCCTACGAGCAGTACTTC. Its translation: CASSELISYEQYF.

This clone is a singleton in its sample. This chain joins TRBV21-1 and TRBJ2-3; TRBD2 was called by the table and not checked on the DNA. TRBV21-1 is classified as a pseudogene. This CDR3 is built from 18 residues. CDR3 sequence reads: CASREKRGLAGTTDTQYF. In DNA, the CDR3 is TGTGCCAGCAGAGAAAAGAGGGGGCTAGCGGGGACCACAGATACGCAGTATTTT.

The chain carries TRBV3-1 (or the pseudogene TRBV3-2) and TRBJ2-1; D gene unclear. V was clipped by 0 bases and J by 7 bases, with 7 bases between them. The CDR3 consists of 13 residues. Germline CDR1 and CDR2: LGHDT and YNNKEL (reference sequence). The CDR3 DNA is TGTGCCAGCAGCCAAGATCCAGGAAATGAGCAGTTCTTC. This codes for CASSQDPGNEQFF.

The V gene is TRBV5-6, the J gene TRBJ2-2; D is unresolved. V shed 6 bases and J shed 3 bases, with 3 bases lying between them. The CDR3 totals 11 residues. The V gene's germline CDR1 is SGHDT and CDR2 YYEEEE. This chain's CDR3 is CASTDTGELFF. Here the CDR3 DNA reads TGTGCCAGCACCGACACCGGGGAGCTGTTTTTT.

V and J are TRBV5-1 and TRBJ2-1, with 13 bases that match TRBD2. Germline V gives CDR1 SGHRS, CDR2 YFSETQ. CDR3 length: 16 residues. Losses at the gene ends were 2 bases for V and 2 bases for J; bases not matched to a gene: 1. As DNA, the CDR3 is TGCGCCAGCAGCTTAGGACTAGCGGGGGCCTACAATGAGCAGTTCTTC. It translates to CASSLGLAGAYNEQFF. Based on the CDR3 plus reference TRBV5-1 and TRBJ2-1, the full variable domain is KAGVTQTPRYLIKTRGQQVTLSCSPISGHRSVSWYQQTPGQGLQFLFEYFSETQRNKGNFPGRFSGRQFSNSRSEMNVSTLELGDSALYLCASSLGLAGAYNEQFFGPGTRLTVL.

The DNA for the CDR3 is TGTGCCACCAGTGATTCGGGACATCTGAGCTCCTACAATGAGCAGTTCTTC. Its protein is CATSDSGHLSSYNEQFF. This rearrangement joins TRBV24-1 to TRBJ2-1; perhaps TRBD1 as D (6 bases). CDR1 is KGHDR, CDR2 SFDVKD, per germline. There are 17 residues in the CDR3. Trimming left V 2 bases short and J 0 bases short, with 13 bases between.

In this sample, this clone turned up once. The chain carries TRBV20-1 and TRBJ1-4; D remains unclear. V gave up 6 bases and J gave up 5 bases, with 7 bases separating them. The CDR3 loop spans 11 amino acids. The V gene's germline CDR1 is DFQATT and CDR2 SNEGSKA (reference sequence). CDR3 bases: TGCAGTGCGGGAGGGAATGAAAAACTGTTTTTT. Its protein product is CSAGGNEKLFF.

Here the CDR3 DNA reads TGTGCCAGCAGCTCCGCCGGGGGTCTAGAGACCCAGTACTTC. Encoded protein: CASSSAGGLETQYF. V is TRBV13 and J is TRBJ2-5; D might be TRBD2 (6 bases). The V end was cut by 4 bases, the J end by 4 bases, with 13 bases between. The CDR3 runs 14 residues. Germline V gives CDR1 PRHDT, CDR2 FYEKMQ (reference sequence).

The rearrangement links TRBV7-3 to TRBJ2-2; no definite D call. The V end was cut by 5 bases, the J end by 2 bases, with 6 bases between. The CDR3 sequence is 13 residues long. The germline gives CDR1 SGHTA, CDR2 FQGTGA. CDR3 DNA sequence: TGTGCCAGCAGCCCACTAAACACCGGGGAGCTGTTTTTT. This codes for CASSPLNTGELFF.

CDR3 bases: TGCGCCAGCAAGACAGGGGCCACTGAAGCTTTCTTT. Amino acids: CASKTGATEAFF. V usage is TRBV5-1 and J usage is TRBJ1-1, with 8 nucleotides matching TRBD1. This CDR3 region has 12 residues. Germline V gives CDR1 SGHRS, CDR2 YFSETQ. Trimming took 6 bases from V and 4 from J; bases not matched to a gene: 2. Full variable domain (rest looked up from reference TRBV5-1 and TRBJ1-1): KAGVTQTPRYLIKTRGQQVTLSCSPISGHRSVSWYQQTPGQGLQFLFEYFSETQRNKGNFPGRFSGRQFSNSRSEMNVSTLELGDSALYLCASKTGATEAFFGQGTRLTVV.

The chain uses TRBV27 and TRBJ2-3; 8 bases are shared with TRBD1. J lost 4 bases, V lost 5 bases, and 14 bases had no gene match. There are 17 residues in the CDR3. CDR1 MNHEY and CDR2 SMNVEV come from the germline V gene (reference sequence). CDR3 DNA sequence: TGTGCCAGCAGTACCCGTGGGGACAGGCGAGAACCAGATACGCAGTATTTT. Its translation: CASSTRGDRREPDTQYF.

To note about this clone: At one end, the junction sequence differs from germline, possibly due to a read error. The V gene is TRBV15, the J gene TRBJ2-3; TRBD2 matches 14 bases. Germline V gene sequence: CDR1 LNHNV, CDR2 YYDKDF (reference sequence). This CDR3 comprises 13 residues. DNA of the CDR3: TGTGCCACCAGCGGGTCCTTTGGGACTAGCGGGGGATTT. Translation: CATSGSFGTSGGF.

V and J are TRBV10-2 and TRBJ2-7; no clear D gene. Germline V gives CDR1 WSHSY, CDR2 SAAADI. This CDR3 region has 13 residues. Trimming took off 2 bases at V and 4 bases at J, with 9 bases between the two ends. The CDR3 loop reads CASSELADYEQYF. For the CDR3, the DNA is TGCGCCAGCAGTGAGCTTGCGGATTACGAGCAGTACTTC.

The V call is TRBV18, the J call TRBJ1-1; a weak D match, TRBD1 (6 bases). Trimming shortened V by 6 bases and J by 0 bases, and 8 bases separated the two germline ends. Germline lookup yields CDR1 KGHSH and CDR2 LQKENI. The CDR3 is 13 residues long. The CDR3 bases are TGTGCCAGCTCGGGACAAATGAACACTGAAGCTTTCTTT. It is translated as CASSGQMNTEAFF. The full variable domain, in which reference TRBV18 and TRBJ1-1 provide the parts outside the CDR3, is NAGVMQNPRHLVRRRGQEARLRCSPMKGHSHVYWYRQLPEEGLKFMVYLQKENIIDESGMPKERFSAEFPKEGPSILRIQQVVRGDSAAYFCASSGQMNTEAFFGQGTRLTVV.

The J gene is TRBJ1-3, the V gene TRBV28; D remains ambiguous. Germline V gene lookup returns CDR1 MDHEN and CDR2 SYDVKM. V was clipped by 2 bases and J by 0 bases, with 14 bases between them. This CDR3 is built from 17 residues. The CDR3: CASSLTSLRSSGNTIYF. The CDR3 nucleotides read TGTGCCAGCAGTTTAACTTCCCTCCGATCCTCTGGAAACACCATATATTTT.

The chain recombines TRBV18 with TRBJ1-1; D remains unclear. The CDR3 spans 13 residues. V was trimmed by 3 bases and J by 3 bases, leaving 8 bases between them. Germline CDR1 reads KGHSH; CDR2 reads LQKENI. The CDR3 protein is CASSPAAHTEAFF. CDR3 DNA sequence: TGTGCCAGCTCACCCGCGGCGCACACTGAAGCTTTCTTT. The complete variable domain, with remaining parts taken from reference TRBV18 and TRBJ1-1, reads NAGVMQNPRHLVRRRGQEARLRCSPMKGHSHVYWYRQLPEEGLKFMVYLQKENIIDESGMPKERFSAEFPKEGPSILRIQQVVRGDSAAYFCASSPAAHTEAFFGQGTRLTVV.

This chain joins TRBV5-1 and TRBJ2-1, with 10 bases matching TRBD2. With V trimmed by 3 bases and J by 1 base, 7 bases remained unmatched. Germline CDR1 reads SGHRS; CDR2 reads YFSETQ. This CDR3 is 17 amino acids long. The CDR3 DNA reads as TGCGCCAGCAGCTGGGCTAGCGGGAGACTATCCTACAATGAGCAGTTCTTC. As protein: CASSWASGRLSYNEQFF. The full variable domain, its missing parts supplied by reference TRBV5-1 and TRBJ2-1, is KAGVTQTPRYLIKTRGQQVTLSCSPISGHRSVSWYQQTPGQGLQFLFEYFSETQRNKGNFPGRFSGRQFSNSRSEMNVSTLELGDSALYLCASSWASGRLSYNEQFFGPGTRLTVL.

This chain connects TRBV29-1 to TRBJ2-3; the match to TRBD2 covers 7 bases. This CDR3 is 12 amino acids long. The V and J ends lost 3 bases and 5 bases, in that order; junction bases with no gene match: 2. Germline-derived CDR1 and CDR2 are SQVTM and ANQGSEA. The CDR3 nucleotides are TGCAGCGTTGATGGGGGGGGAGATACGCAGTATTTT. This sequence encodes CSVDGGGDTQYF.

V usage is TRBV5-6 and J usage is TRBJ1-2; D is ambiguous. Germline lookup yields CDR1 SGHDT and CDR2 YYEEEE. V was clipped by 0 bases and J by 8 bases, with 14 bases between them. This CDR3 is built from 14 residues. This CDR3 reads CASSLGEGAWGYTF. The CDR3 DNA is TGTGCCAGCAGCTTGGGCGAGGGCGCGTGGGGCTACACCTTC.

The gene calls are TRBV19 and TRBJ1-2, with 7 positions matching TRBD1. The CDR3 is made up of 13 amino acids. V gave up 5 bases and J gave up 5 bases; unmatched junction bases: 5. CDR1 is LNHDA and CDR2 is SQIVND in the germline V gene (reference sequence). The CDR3 region has the DNA TGTGCCAGTAGTCTGACAGGGAGTTATGGCTACACCTTC. Translation gives CASSLTGSYGYTF.

The V gene is TRBV7-2, the J gene TRBJ2-1; 8 bases map to TRBD2. In germline, CDR1 is SGHTA, CDR2 FQGNSA. There are 15 residues in the CDR3. V lost 1 base and J lost 5; bases outside the gene matches: 4. The CDR3 DNA reads TGTGCCAGCAGCTTAGTAGCGGGATTTGACAATGAGCAGTTCTTC. It yields the protein CASSLVAGFDNEQFF.

This clone has a handful of counts. DNA for the CDR3: TGTGCCAGCAGTTTATCTAACGGAGTAGCGGGGGCGAGGGCGCAGTATTTT. Its protein product is CASSLSNGVAGARAQYF. The chain joins TRBV27 to TRBJ2-3; TRBD2 aligns across 9 bases. CDR1 is MNHEY, CDR2 SMNVEV, per germline (reference sequence). The junction had 14 bases not matched to a gene; V was cut back by 0 bases and J by 10 bases. The CDR3 sequence is 17 residues long.

J is TRBJ1-1 and V is TRBV14, with 11 bases lining up with TRBD1. The junction had 7 bases not matched to a gene; V was cut back by 7 bases and J by 3 bases. Germline CDR1 reads SGHDN; CDR2 reads FVKESK. This CDR3 has 15 residues. The CDR3 DNA follows: TGTGCCAGCACCGTCGGACAGGGGGCGTACACTGAAGCTTTCTTT. This encodes CASTVGQGAYTEAFF.

With regard to this clone: The same CDR3 can be traced to other DNA sequences in this sample. The V and J genes are TRBV11-2 and TRBJ2-7; 7 bases are shared with TRBD1. The CDR3 sequence is 15 residues long. Germline lookup yields CDR1 SGHAT and CDR2 FQNNGV. Trimming cost V 5 bases and J 1 base; bases outside gene matches: 8. CDR3 residues: CASSPSGQVSYEQYF. The CDR3 DNA is TGTGCCAGCAGCCCCAGCGGACAGGTGTCCTACGAGCAGTACTTC. Full variable domain (remainder filled in from reference TRBV11-2 and TRBJ2-7): EAGVAQSPRYKIIEKRQSVAFWCNPISGHATLYWYQQILGQGPKLLIQFQNNGVVDDSQLPKDRFSAERLKGVDSTLKIQPAKLEDSAVYLCASSPSGQVSYEQYFGPGTRLTVT.

V gene TRBV24-1 combines with J gene TRBJ2-1; 10 bases line up with TRBD2. This CDR3 has 21 amino acids. The V and J ends lost 2 bases and 0 bases, in that order; junction bases with no gene match: 15. The germline V gene encodes CDR1 KGHDR and CDR2 SFDVKD. This CDR3 reads CATSDSLPPGLAQSSYNEQFF. In nucleotides, the CDR3 is TGTGCCACCAGTGATTCGCTGCCCCCGGGACTAGCGCAAAGCTCCTACAATGAGCAGTTCTTC.

The chain joins TRBV10-2 to TRBJ1-3, with a tentative D call TRBD1 (5 bases). Germline V CDR1 and CDR2: WSHSY, SAAADI. This CDR3 has 12 amino acids. V lost 8 bases, J lost 2 bases, and 7 bases lay in between. The CDR3 nucleotides read TGCGCCAGCGGGACTACTGGAAACACCATATATTTT. Its protein is CASGTTGNTIYF.

The chain is built from TRBV27 and TRBJ2-7, with D maybe TRBD1 (5 bases). The V end was cut by 10 bases, the J end by 5 bases, with 18 bases between. In germline, CDR1 is MNHEY, CDR2 SMNVEV (reference sequence). CDR3 length: 13 residues. The CDR3 sequence: CATSLVRQHEQYF. The CDR3 coding sequence is TGTGCCACCTCGCTAGTAAGACAGCACGAGCAGTACTTC.